This TCR beta chain was captured by sequencing in a study of siplizumab effects on memory and regulatory T cells. To note about this clone: The antigen is undetermined.

Study results and caveats: A mean of approximately 70% of mappable alloreactive CD4+ clones were Treg-derived with siplizumab, compared with more than 25% in controls. Naive versus memory phenotype went unassigned for roughly 80-96% of proliferating CD4+ or CD8+ clones. Naive T cells seemed more diverse than memory cells; they also seemed major alloresponse contributors.

The CDR3 consists of 12 residues. CDR1 and CDR2 (germline): MDHEN, SYDVKM. V dropped 5 bases and J dropped 6 bases, with 10 bases sitting between them. Assaying covered roughly 92,000 TCR templates per sample. Here immunoSEQ multiplex PCR was the method, and the copy in TCRdb shows in-frame clones only, minus some. The table shows around 100,000 clones, with 92% occurring only once. Material for sequencing was Tregs sorted from blood. This TCR came from a human donor in good health. The chain links TRBV28 to TRBJ1-1; D unclear. The CDR3 here is CASSIGIAEAFF. The CDR3 coding sequence is TGTGCCAGCAGTATAGGGATAGCTGAAGCTTTCTTT.